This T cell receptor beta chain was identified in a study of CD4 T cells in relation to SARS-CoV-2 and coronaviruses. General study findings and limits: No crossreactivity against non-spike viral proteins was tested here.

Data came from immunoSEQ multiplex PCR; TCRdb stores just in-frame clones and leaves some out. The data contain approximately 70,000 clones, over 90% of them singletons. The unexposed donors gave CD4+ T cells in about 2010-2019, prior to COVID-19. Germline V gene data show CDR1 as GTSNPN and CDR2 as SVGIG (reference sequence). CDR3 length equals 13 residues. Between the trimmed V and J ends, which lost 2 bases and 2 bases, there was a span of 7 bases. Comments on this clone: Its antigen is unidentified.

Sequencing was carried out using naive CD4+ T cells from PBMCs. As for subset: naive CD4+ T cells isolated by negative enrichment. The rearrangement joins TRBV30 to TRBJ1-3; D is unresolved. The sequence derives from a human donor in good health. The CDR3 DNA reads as TGTGCCTGGAGTCTGGGTGCTGGAAACACCATATATTTT. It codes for CAWSLGAGNTIYF.